Listed here is a single TCR beta chain. These data are taken from a study of immune cell composition in non-small cell lung cancer. Data came from immunoSEQ multiplex PCR; TCRdb stores just in-frame clones and leaves some out. Of 1,500 to 2,000 clones listed, about 83% are singletons. The normal lung sample lay at least 3 cm, and maximally far, from the tumour. V lost 7 bases, J lost 3 bases, and 5 bases stayed unmatched. The CDR3 runs to 13 residues. Germline V gene sequence: CDR1 SQVTM, CDR2 ANQGSEA. The J gene is TRBJ2-1, the V gene TRBV29-1, with 8 bases matching TRBD2. This TCR came from a human donor with non-small cell lung cancer. The material sequenced was non-adjacent lung tissue. As DNA, the CDR3 is TGCAGCGCCGAGACTAGCGTCTACAATGAGCAGTTCTTC. It specifies CSAETSVYNEQFF.